Presented here are 14 T cell receptor beta chains from one specimen sequenced in a study of blood T cell repertoires in COVID-19. The data were produced by immunoSEQ multiplex PCR, yet TCRdb's version contains in-frame clones alone and is incomplete. The sample records some 96,000 clones, 80% to 90% being singletons. The sample taken for sequencing was peripheral blood. These receptors all stem from a man older than 75 with acute or convalescent COVID-19.

This clone occurred a few times. This chain joins TRBV6-2 or TRBV6-3 and TRBJ1-2; 8 nucleotides line up with TRBD1. This CDR3 is 17 amino acids long. V was pared by 0 bases and J by 4 bases, with 10 bases of the junction left unmatched. Germline lookup yields CDR1 MNHEY and CDR2 SVGEGT. In DNA form, the CDR3 reads TGTGCCAGCAGTTACTCGTCCGTACAGGGGGGCGTCTATGGCTACACCTTC. As protein: CASSYSSVQGGVYGYTF.

The chain joins TRBV28 to TRBJ1-5; 7 positions agree with TRBD1. The CDR3 is made up of 16 amino acids. J was trimmed by 2 bases and V by 3 bases; bases with no gene match: 7. Germline-derived CDR1 and CDR2 are MDHEN and SYDVKM. The CDR3 sequence is CASSFQGVLGNQPQHF. CDR3 in DNA: TGTGCCAGCAGTTTTCAGGGGGTGTTGGGCAATCAGCCCCAGCATTTT.

The chain has TRBV15 and TRBJ1-5; D ambiguous. From germline, CDR1 is LNHNV and CDR2 YYDKDF (reference sequence). The CDR3 spans 15 residues. The ends were cut back, 1 base at V and 7 bases at J, with 14 bases in the middle. CDR3 DNA: TGTGCCACCAGCAGAGTGGAAGAGGGTTACCAGCCCCAGCATTTT. Protein: CATSRVEEGYQPQHF.

In this sample, this clone turned up a few times. The CDR3 sequence is CASSEGTSGTDTQYF. Here the CDR3 DNA reads TGTGCCAGCAGTGAGGGGACTAGCGGCACAGATACGCAGTATTTT. The V call is TRBV6-4, the J call TRBJ2-3; 10 bases fit TRBD2. Germline V gene data show CDR1 as MRHNA and CDR2 as SNTAGT. Germline trimming cut 3 bases from V and 1 base from J; bases unmatched to any gene: 1. The CDR3 covers 15 residues.

Notes on this clone: Other DNA sequences in this sample translate to the same CDR3. This sequence joins TRBV30 and TRBJ2-7, with a weak D call TRBD2 (5 bases). Germline CDR1 is GTSNPN and CDR2 is SVGIG (reference sequence). CDR3 length: 12 amino acids. Trimming stripped 0 bases from V and 3 bases from J, with 6 bases between. CDR3 sequence reads: CAWSVSVYEQYF. In DNA form, the CDR3 reads TGTGCCTGGAGTGTTAGCGTCTACGAGCAGTACTTC.

The chain links TRBV6-5 to TRBJ1-2; 7 bases map to TRBD1. The germline V gene has CDR1 MNHEY and CDR2 SVGAGI. V lost 0 bases to trimming and J lost 6 bases; unmatched junction nucleotides: 1. This CDR3 has 13 residues. CDR3 DNA: TGTGCCAGCAGTTACTCCGGGACAGATGGCTACACCTTC. This translates into CASSYSGTDGYTF.

The rearrangement joins TRBV28 to TRBJ2-3; 7 bases are shared with TRBD2. V lost 6 bases, J lost 2 bases, and 8 bases stayed unmatched. CDR3 size: 15 residues. From germline, CDR1 is MDHEN and CDR2 SYDVKM. CDR3 DNA: TGTGCCAGCAGACCCTGGGGGGGAGACACAGATACGCAGTATTTT. This encodes CASRPWGGDTDTQYF. The variable domain in full, completed from reference TRBV28 and TRBJ2-3, reads DVKVTQSSRYLVKRTGEKVFLECVQDMDHENMFWYRQDPGLGLRLIYFSYDVKMKEKGDIPEGYSVSREKKERFSLILESASTNQTSMYLCASRPWGGDTDTQYFGPGTRLTVL.

V gene TRBV5-1 combines with J gene TRBJ2-1, with 13 bases lining up with TRBD2. Germline CDR1 SGHRS, CDR2 YFSETQ. Germline trimming cut 4 bases from V and 2 bases from J; bases unmatched to any gene: 6. The CDR3 extends over 17 amino acids. The CDR3 DNA reads as TGCGCCAGCAGCCCGACTAGCGGGAGGCCTACCTACAATGAGCAGTTCTTC. This gives the protein CASSPTSGRPTYNEQFF. The variable domain in full, with the rest retrieved from reference TRBV5-1 and TRBJ2-1, is KAGVTQTPRYLIKTRGQQVTLSCSPISGHRSVSWYQQTPGQGLQFLFEYFSETQRNKGNFPGRFSGRQFSNSRSEMNVSTLELGDSALYLCASSPTSGRPTYNEQFFGPGTRLTVL.

This clone appeared a few times. The same CDR3 arises from other DNA sequences in this sample as well. The rearrangement links TRBV7-2 to TRBJ2-2; D gene unclear. The CDR3 spans 15 residues. The germline gives CDR1 SGHTA, CDR2 FQGNSA. The V and J ends lost 1 base and 1 base respectively, with 7 bases between them. CDR3 nucleotides: TGTGCCAGCAGCTTAGTAGGCGGGAACACCGGGGAGCTGTTTTTT. Protein: CASSLVGGNTGELFF.

In this sample, this clone turned up a few times. The chain has TRBV10-3 and TRBJ2-2, with D maybe TRBD2 (5 bases). The CDR3 length is 13 residues. Trimming pared 11 bases from V and 7 bases from J, leaving 17 bases between. The V gene's germline CDR1 is ENHRY and CDR2 SYGVKD. The CDR3 is CASLNGIDGELFF. For the CDR3, the DNA is TGTGCCTCCCTGAACGGGATTGACGGGGAGCTGTTTTTT.

This rearrangement joins TRBV7-8 to TRBJ2-4; D is ambiguous. Germline V CDR1 and CDR2: SGHVS, FQNEAQ. With 4 bases removed from V and 0 bases from J, the gap between germline ends came to 10 bases. The CDR3 length is 15 residues. The CDR3 nucleotides read TGTGCCAGCAGCTCACAGACCACAGCCAAAAACATTCAGTACTTC. This sequence encodes CASSSQTTAKNIQYF.

About this clone: Germline and junction disagree at one end, which may indicate a read error. This rearrangement joins TRBV28 to TRBJ2-5; tentative D call: TRBD2 (6 bases). Germline CDR1 MDHEN, CDR2 SYDVKM. This CDR3 region has 14 residues. CDR3 amino acids: CASSLTGVGEIQYF. The DNA of the CDR3 is TGTGCCAGCAGTTTAACGGGGGTAGGGGAGATCCAGTACTTC.

This clone has more than one count but fewer than ten. The CDR3 DNA reads as TGTGCCAGCAGTTTATTCTTCTCTGGCTACACCTTC. Translating it yields CASSLFFSGYTF. The chain links TRBV28 to TRBJ1-2; D is ambiguous. CDR3 length: 12 residues. Trimming removed 1 base from V and 7 bases from J, with 7 bases in between. CDR1 is MDHEN and CDR2 is SYDVKM in the germline V gene.

This chain connects TRBV14 to TRBJ2-5; perhaps TRBD2 as D (6 bases). Per germline, CDR1 SGHDN and CDR2 FVKESK. The CDR3 consists of 19 residues. Trimming took 3 bases from V and 0 from J, leaving 23 bases between them. The CDR3 DNA is TGTGCCAGCAGCCACACCAATCCGGGACTTCGTACGTACCAAGAGACCCAGTACTTC. Encoded protein: CASSHTNPGLRTYQETQYF.